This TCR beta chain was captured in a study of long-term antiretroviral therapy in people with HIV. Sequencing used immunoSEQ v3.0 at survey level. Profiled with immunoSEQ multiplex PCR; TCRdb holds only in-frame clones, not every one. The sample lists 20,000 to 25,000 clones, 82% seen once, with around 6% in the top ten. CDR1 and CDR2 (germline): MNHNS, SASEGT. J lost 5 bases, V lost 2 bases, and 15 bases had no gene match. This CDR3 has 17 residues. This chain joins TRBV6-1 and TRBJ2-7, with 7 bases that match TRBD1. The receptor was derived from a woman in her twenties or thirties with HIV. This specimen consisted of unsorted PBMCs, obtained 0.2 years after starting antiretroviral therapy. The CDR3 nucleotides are TGTGCCAGCAGTGAACAGCATAGGACAGGTGGTCAAGACGAGCAGTACGTC. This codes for CASSEQHRTGGQDEQYV.